This T cell receptor beta chain was identified during a study of cytomegalovirus exposure and HLA in healthy donors. On the study more broadly: Earlier, 100 million to 130 million unique TCR beta sequences were recovered from around 200 million T cells by an analysis.

Primers for the PCR totalled 60 Vbeta and 13 Jbeta. Generated by immunoSEQ multiplex PCR, the TCRdb table keeps only in-frame clones and is missing some. The sample yields 90,000 to 140,000 clones, roughly 80% seen once. Overall study results and limits: Trimming of TCR beta V- and J-genes showed a link, identified in a later analysis, to a missense DCLRE1C variant.

The CDR3 spans 11 residues. From germline, CDR1 is DFQATT and CDR2 SNEGSKA (reference sequence). V was trimmed by 5 bases and J by 4 bases, leaving 9 bases between them. A remark on this clone: Its antigen is not identified.

This sequence originates from a woman aged 40 to 55 in good health and CMV-seropositive. The chain links TRBV20-1 to TRBJ2-7; a weak D match, TRBD1 (6 bases). The sequenced sample consisted of PBMCs. CDR3 region: CSAGDTYEQYF. The DNA of the CDR3 is TGCAGTGCTGGGGACACGTACGAGCAGTACTTC.